This T cell receptor beta chain emerged from a study of CD8+ T cells in alopecia areata. Study as a whole: Treated patients were dosed with oral tofacitinib, taking 5 to 10 mg twice daily.

The ends were cut back, 9 bases at V and 4 bases at J, with 12 bases in the middle. The CDR3 is 12 amino acids. Germline V CDR1 and CDR2: SNHLY, FYNNEI. Treatment denoted: oral pan-JAK inhibitor, 5-10 mg twice daily. A remark on this clone: Its target is not known.

cDNA serving as the sequencing template came from extracted, reverse transcribed RNA. TCRdb's table, derived via immunoSEQ multiplex PCR, lists solely in-frame clones and lacks some. Here the sample spans 98,000 or so clones, approximately 60% being singletons. Study-wide points: Affected scalp, especially in alopecia totalis/universalis, had a higher clonality than normal scalp did. Compared with mice, patients displayed less clear TCR sharing, possibly for HLA-related reasons.

This sequence was found in a human donor with alopecia areata. The V gene is TRBV2, the J gene TRBJ1-2, with D perhaps TRBD1 (6 bases). The sequencing here drew on CD8+ T cells sorted from blood, taken at week 4, from a patient treated with tofacitinib. CDR3 bases: TGTGCCAGAGAGACAGGAAGCTATGGCTACACCTTC. Amino acid sequence: CARETGSYGYTF. Using reference TRBV2 and TRBJ1-2 for the parts outside the CDR3, the full variable domain is EPEVTQTPSHQVTQMGQEVILRCVPISNHLYFYWYRQILGQKVEFLVSFYNNEISEKSEIFDDQFSVERPDGSNFTLKIRSTKLEDSAMYFCARETGSYGYTFGSGTRLTVV.